Below are 28 T cell receptor beta chains sequenced from a single sample in a study of immune heterogeneity within non-small cell lung tumors. The template for each sample was approximately 0.65 ug of genomic DNA, which had been extracted from bulk tumor tissue. Biopsies that were spaced far apart were taken, several per primary tumor, during surgery. Curative surgery was undertaken by patients, who had untreated, newly diagnosed non-small cell lung cancer. Amplification of TCR beta CDR3 was performed by multiplex PCR with 32 V and 13 J primers. Using its own MiXCR run on the multiplex PCR reads, TCRdb lists one record per CDR3 protein. The sample includes tens of thousands of distinct CDR3 sequences, around 28% of them seen just once. Sequenced input: lung tumor tissue. These receptors all stem from a man between 40 and 49 years old with non-small cell lung cancer.

This clonotype was recorded many times. This chain connects TRBV27 to TRBJ1-2; D gene unclear. The CDR3 is made up of 14 amino acids. The germline V gene encodes CDR1 MNHEY and CDR2 SMNVEV (reference sequence). Trimming took 8 bases from V and 8 from J, leaving 21 bases between them. CDR3 DNA: TGTGCCAGCGCTCGCGGAACGGCGTTTGCGGGCTACACCTTC. Its translation is CASARGTAFAGYTF.

This clonotype was found many times. The chain combines TRBV19 with TRBJ2-1; 10 nucleotides align to TRBD2. After removal of 3 bases from V and 8 bases from J, the junction contained 4 bases not matched to a gene. The CDR3 is 14 residues long. CDR1 is LNHDA and CDR2 is SQIVND in the germline V gene (reference sequence). The DNA of the CDR3 is TGTGCCAGTAGTATGGGCCTAGCGGGAGATGAGCAGTTCTTC. It translates to CASSMGLAGDEQFF.

This clonotype was detected only a few times. V gene TRBV7-3 combines with J gene TRBJ2-7; TRBD2 agrees at 8 bases. The length of the CDR3 is 16 residues. Trimming removed 2 bases from V and 5 bases from J; junction bases left unmatched: 11. CDR1 and CDR2 (germline): SGHTA, FQGTGA. CDR3 sequence: CASSLSGGLGTNEQYF. The CDR3 coding sequence is TGTGCCAGCAGCTTATCGGGGGGGCTAGGGACAAACGAGCAGTACTTC. The full variable domain, completed using reference TRBV7-3 and TRBJ2-7, is GAGVSQTPSNKVTEKGKYVELRCDPISGHTALYWYRQSLGQGPEFLIYFQGTGAADDSGLPNDRFFAVRPEGSVSTLKIQRTERGDSAVYLCASSLSGGLGTNEQYFGPGTRLTVT.

By share of the sample, this clonotype is medium-sized. V usage is TRBV24-1 and J usage is TRBJ2-3; a possible D gene is TRBD1 (5 bases). The length of the CDR3 is 16 residues. Trimming cost V 0 bases and J 4 bases, with 13 bases left between them. Germline lookup yields CDR1 KGHDR and CDR2 SFDVKD. The CDR3 loop reads CATSDLSTQGADTQYF. The CDR3 DNA reads TGTGCCACCAGTGATTTGTCAACCCAGGGCGCAGATACGCAGTATTTT.

As regards this clonotype: One base away lies a much larger clone, so this may be a sequencing read error. This chain links TRBV29-1 with TRBJ2-7; the match to TRBD1 covers 7 bases. Germline V gene data show CDR1 as SQVTM and CDR2 as ANQGSEA. The CDR3 extends over 13 amino acids. CDR3 protein: CSVRTGVSYDQYF. In DNA, the CDR3 is TGCAGCGTTAGGACAGGCGTATCCTACGATCAGTACTTC.

The V gene is TRBV28, the J gene TRBJ2-1; TRBD2 matches at 13 bases. V gave up 5 bases and J gave up 8 bases; unmatched junction bases: 12. CDR3 length equals 17 residues. Germline V gene lookup returns CDR1 MDHEN and CDR2 SYDVKM. CDR3 coding DNA: TGTGCCAGCAGTATACTCCAGGGACTAGCGGGAAGGGATGAGCAGTTCTTC. The encoded protein is CASSILQGLAGRDEQFF. The full variable domain, its missing parts supplied by reference TRBV28 and TRBJ2-1, is DVKVTQSSRYLVKRTGEKVFLECVQDMDHENMFWYRQDPGLGLRLIYFSYDVKMKEKGDIPEGYSVSREKKERFSLILESASTNQTSMYLCASSILQGLAGRDEQFFGPGTRLTVL.

This clonotype was detected many times. The chain joins TRBV27 to TRBJ2-3; D is perhaps TRBD1 or TRBD2 (6 bases each). This CDR3 spans 15 amino acids. The germline gives CDR1 MNHEY, CDR2 SMNVEV (reference sequence). The germline V and J ends were trimmed by 4 bases and 1 base, with 12 bases remaining between them. CDR3 sequence (DNA): TGTGCCAGCAGTTCATGGGGGGCGGGCACAGATACGCAGTATTTT. Translating it yields CASSSWGAGTDTQYF.

CDR3 bases: TGCAGTGTTGGGGGACAACAGACCCAGTACTTC. Its protein is CSVGGQQTQYF. The chain is built from TRBV20-1 and TRBJ2-5; TRBD1 is a possible D gene (6 bases). The V gene lost 7 bases and the J gene lost 6 bases, with 12 bases spanning the gap. This CDR3 is built from 11 residues. Per the germline V gene, CDR1 is DFQATT and CDR2 is SNEGSKA (reference sequence).

The genes are TRBV19 and TRBJ2-7, with unresolved D. Trimming shortened V by 5 bases and J by 3 bases, and 14 bases separated the two germline ends. Germline V gene data show CDR1 as LNHDA and CDR2 as SQIVND (reference sequence). This CDR3 spans 14 amino acids. As DNA, the CDR3 is TGTGCCAGTAGTTTATCCCGGGCCAACTACGAGCAGTACTTC. Amino acids: CASSLSRANYEQYF.

This clonotype is judged medium-sized. In DNA, the CDR3 is TGCAGTGCTAGAACTAGCGGGAGGGCCTACGAGCAGTACTTC. This codes for CSARTSGRAYEQYF. V is TRBV20-1 and J is TRBJ2-7, with 13 nucleotides matching TRBD2. Germline V CDR1 and CDR2: DFQATT, SNEGSKA (reference sequence). The V gene end was trimmed by 2 bases and the J gene end by 2 bases; junction bases not matched to a gene: 0. The CDR3 is 14 amino acids.

This clonotype was counted at least ten times. Here the CDR3 DNA reads TGTGCCAGCAGTCCTCGAAGGCAGGAGCCCCAGCATTTT. Its protein product is CASSPRRQEPQHF. The rearrangement uses TRBV12-3 or TRBV12-4 and TRBJ1-5, with D hard to call. The CDR3 has 13 residues. The ends were cut back, 5 bases at V and 8 bases at J, with 13 bases in the middle.

Of note for this clonotype: This may come from a read error, since a much larger clone is one base off. The chain combines TRBV7-6 with TRBJ2-3, with D unresolved. Looked up from germline, CDR1 is SGHVS and CDR2 is FNYEAQ. CDR3 length: 14 residues. CDR3 amino acids: CANSFRNPTDTQYF. The DNA of the CDR3 is TGTGCCAACAGCTTTAGGAATCCCACAGATACGCAGTATTTT.

At least ten counts were recorded for this clonotype. The V and J genes are TRBV19 and TRBJ1-1; a weak D match, TRBD1 (5 bases). Germline CDR1 and CDR2: LNHDA and SQIVND (reference sequence). Trimming took 6 bases from V and 0 from J, leaving 8 bases between them. CDR3 size: 13 residues. DNA for the CDR3: TGTGCCAGTAGGAGGGGTCTGAACACTGAAGCTTTCTTT. Its protein is CASRRGLNTEAFF. Complete variable domain (other parts from reference TRBV19 and TRBJ1-1): DGGITQSPKYLFRKEGQNVTLSCEQNLNHDAMYWYRQDPGQGLRLIYYSQIVNDFQKGDIAEGYSVSREKKESFPLTVTSAQKNPTAFYLCASRRGLNTEAFFGQGTRLTVV.

This clonotype is deemed medium-sized. This sequence joins TRBV12-3 or TRBV12-4 and TRBJ1-6, with D possibly matching TRBD1 (5 bases). V lost 1 base and J lost 7, with 11 bases in between. The CDR3 consists of 15 residues. The CDR3 DNA follows: TGTGCCAGCAGTTTAGGGGGGAGCACGAATTCACCCCTCCACTTT. This sequence encodes CASSLGGSTNSPLHF.

Many counts were recorded for this clonotype. The rearrangement uses TRBV6-1 and TRBJ2-1; 7 bases agree with TRBD2. Germline lookup yields CDR1 MNHNS and CDR2 SASEGT. V lost 6 bases and J lost 5; bases outside the gene matches: 7. The CDR3 is 14 residues long. The CDR3 nucleotides read TGTGCCAGCAGGTGGGGAGGGGAAGACAATGAGCAGTTCTTC. Its translation: CASRWGGEDNEQFF.

This clonotype has more than one count but fewer than ten. This sequence joins TRBV4-1 and TRBJ1-1; maybe TRBD1 (5 bases). Trimming removed 0 bases at V and 0 bases at J, with 8 bases between. CDR1 MGHRA and CDR2 YSYEKL come from the germline V gene. The CDR3 has 15 residues. Written as DNA, the CDR3 is TGCGCCAGCAGCCAAGAGGAGGGGCTGAACACTGAAGCTTTCTTT. Its translation is CASSQEEGLNTEAFF.

The sample holds many counts of this clonotype. The chain carries TRBV19 and TRBJ1-2; 7 nucleotides line up with TRBD1. Trimming cost V 7 bases and J 4 bases; bases outside gene matches: 3. The CDR3 loop spans 12 amino acids. The germline CDR1 and CDR2 sequences are LNHDA and SQIVND (reference sequence). The CDR3 DNA reads as TGTGCCAGTACGAACAGGGGCTATGGCTACACCTTC. Translating gives CASTNRGYGYTF.

This clonotype was observed a few times. The chain employs TRBV7-2 and TRBJ2-7, with 7 bases fitting TRBD2. This CDR3 has 14 amino acids. V was pared by 5 bases and J by 2 bases, with 6 bases of the junction left unmatched. In germline, CDR1 is SGHTA, CDR2 FQGNSA. The CDR3 DNA reads as TGTGCCAGCAGCACCAGGGACTACCCCTACGAGCAGTACTTC. Its translation: CASSTRDYPYEQYF. Full variable domain (rest looked up from reference TRBV7-2 and TRBJ2-7): GAGVSQSPSNKVTEKGKDVELRCDPISGHTALYWYRQSLGQGLEFLIYFQGNSAPDKSGLPSDRFSAERTGGSVSTLTIQRTQQEDSAVYLCASSTRDYPYEQYFGPGTRLTVT.

This clonotype was seen more than once but under ten times. This sequence joins TRBV6-1 and TRBJ1-2, with D uncertain. Per the germline V gene, CDR1 is MNHNS and CDR2 is SASEGT. The CDR3 is 14 amino acids. Deletions cut 3 bases from V and 3 bases from J, with 11 bases between. The CDR3 loop is CASSDWGADYGYTF. Written as DNA, the CDR3 is TGTGCCAGCAGTGATTGGGGAGCTGACTATGGCTACACCTTC.

This clonotype was counted only a few times. The chain couples TRBV13 to TRBJ1-1, with D maybe TRBD1 (5 bases). Trimming took off 2 bases at V and 3 bases at J, with 13 bases between the two ends. The CDR3 spans 15 residues. Looked up from germline, CDR1 is PRHDT and CDR2 is FYEKMQ (reference sequence). The CDR3 bases are TGTGCCAGCAGCTTAAATATGTGGGGGGACACTGAAGCTTTCTTT. Amino acid sequence: CASSLNMWGDTEAFF.

This clonotype is medium-sized. This chain links TRBV10-2 with TRBJ2-7, with TRBD2 matching over 8 bases. The germline V gene encodes CDR1 WSHSY and CDR2 SAAADI. This CDR3 comprises 14 residues. J gave up 4 bases and V 6 bases, and 8 bases lay outside the gene matches. Here the CDR3 reads CASSPGGGYYEQYF. CDR3 bases: TGCGCCAGCAGCCCCGGGGGGGGATATTACGAGCAGTACTTC.

Details on this clonotype: A much more abundant neighbour one base away suggests this may be a read error. This chain joins TRBV11-3 and TRBJ2-1; 10 positions match TRBD2. The length of the CDR3 is 15 residues. CDR1 and CDR2 from the germline V gene are SGHNT and YENEEA. In DNA form, the CDR3 reads TGTGCCAGCACCTTAGCGGGAGGCCCCTACAATGAGCAGTTCTTC. Its protein product is CASTLAGGPYNEQFF.

In its sample, this clonotype was seen many times. V and J are TRBV20-1 and TRBJ1-5; no clear D. CDR3 length equals 11 residues. With 5 bases removed from V and 7 bases from J, the gap between germline ends came to 9 bases. Germline lookup yields CDR1 DFQATT and CDR2 SNEGSKA (reference sequence). The chain's CDR3 is CSAGQSQPQHF. The CDR3 DNA follows: TGCAGTGCTGGGCAAAGCCAGCCCCAGCATTTT.

The chain combines TRBV7-2 with TRBJ2-2; D might be TRBD2 (6 bases). Germline loops: CDR1 SGHTA, CDR2 FQGNSA. The CDR3 is 16 amino acids. V lost 0 bases to trimming and J lost 5 bases, with 13 bases between them. The CDR3 region has the DNA TGTGCCAGCAGCTTAGCCCAACCTGGGGGGACCGGGGAGCTGTTTTTT. Protein: CASSLAQPGGTGELFF.

This clonotype showed up many times. The J gene is TRBJ1-1, the V gene TRBV11-3, with 8 bases lining up with TRBD1. The trim removed 5 bases at V and 3 bases at J, leaving 8 bases unmatched. In germline, CDR1 is SGHNT, CDR2 YENEEA. The CDR3 extends over 15 amino acids. The CDR3 bases are TGTGCCAGCAGCCCACGCAGGGGGCTGGACACTGAAGCTTTCTTT. Residues: CASSPRRGLDTEAFF.

Remarks on this clonotype: A much bigger clone sits one base away, suggesting this may be a read error. Given the absence of the conserved phenylalanine or tryptophan at the CDR3 end, a read error is likely. The chain carries TRBV6-2 or TRBV6-3 and TRBJ2-7; 9 positions agree with TRBD2. CDR3 size: 14 residues. The ends lost 6 bases at V and 2 bases at J; junction bases unmatched: 5. Per germline, CDR1 MNHEY and CDR2 SVGEGT. The CDR3 coding sequence is TGTGCCAGCAGCCCGGGACTAGCAACCTACGAGCAGTACCTC. Translating it yields CASSPGLATYEQYL.

In its sample, this clonotype is medium-sized (0.01 to 0.1%). The chain couples TRBV24-1 to TRBJ1-5, with TRBD1 as a possible D gene (5 bases). Germline V gives CDR1 KGHDR, CDR2 SFDVKD. Trimming stripped 3 bases from V and 4 bases from J, with 12 bases between. The CDR3 has 15 amino acids. The CDR3 DNA is TGTGCCACCAGTGATCAGGGCGGTGGAAATCAGCCCCAGCATTTT. It codes for CATSDQGGGNQPQHF.

The chain combines TRBV11-3 with TRBJ2-2; 7 bases agree with TRBD2. Trimming at V came to 6 bases and at J to 2 bases, leaving 12 bases not matched to a gene. This CDR3 region has 17 residues. Per germline, CDR1 SGHNT and CDR2 YENEEA. The CDR3 region has the DNA TGTGCCAGCAGACCCCCGGACGGGAGGTGTAACACCGGGGAGCTGTTTTTT. Residues: CASRPPDGRCNTGELFF.